The 19 T cell receptor beta chains below all came from one sample that was sequenced in a study of T-cell memory formation after mild COVID-19. TCRdb fed the 5' RACE reads into MiXCR, producing one record per CDR3 protein. The table records some 210,000 distinct CDR3 sequences, over 9.5% of them present only once. The sample consisted of PBMCs or a T cell subset sorted from them (not recorded which). Receptors were obtained from a man younger than 30 who had mild COVID-19 (a few samples of this study predate the infection). Cell type and time point are not known.

This clonotype was recorded a few times. V usage is TRBV24-1 and J usage is TRBJ2-1; D is unresolved. V lost 3 bases and J 6 bases, leaving 11 bases between the germline ends. The CDR3 runs to 14 residues. Germline-derived CDR1 and CDR2 are KGHDR and SFDVKD. This chain's CDR3 is CATSDPVGINEQFF. Here the CDR3 DNA reads TGTGCCACCAGTGATCCCGTAGGGATCAATGAGCAGTTCTTC.

The chain recombines TRBV12-1 with TRBJ2-5; the D call TRBD2 from the table was never checked on the DNA. TRBV12-1 is a pseudogene locus. The CDR3 loop spans 15 amino acids. The chain's CDR3 is CASSRSSGGAETQYF. CDR3 DNA sequence: TGTGCCAGCAGCAGATCTAGCGGGGGGGCGGAGACCCAGTACTTC.

This clonotype was picked up a small number of times. This sequence joins TRBV4-3 and TRBJ2-4; no definite D call. This CDR3 has 15 amino acids. The V gene lost 0 bases and the J gene lost 9 bases, with 15 bases spanning the gap. Germline CDR1 LGHNA, CDR2 YSLEER. DNA of the CDR3: TGCGCCAGCAGCCAAGACTTTGGGGTTGGACGCATTCAGTACTTC. It translates to CASSQDFGVGRIQYF.

This clonotype was found many times. The chain combines TRBV7-2 with TRBJ2-7, with D perhaps being TRBD1 or TRBD2 (5 bases each). The V end lost 2 bases, the J end lost 6 bases, and 11 bases lay between the germline ends. CDR3 length: 13 residues. Germline-derived CDR1 and CDR2 are SGHTA and FQGNSA. The CDR3 region has the DNA TGTGCCAGCAGCTTACGTCGTGGGGGCGAGCAGTACGTC. Amino acids: CASSLRRGGEQYV.

The chain is built from TRBV10-3 and TRBJ2-5, with D perhaps TRBD2 (7 bases). V was cut by 0 bases and J by 1 base, with 9 bases left in between. CDR1 ENHRY and CDR2 SYGVKD come from the germline V gene. The CDR3 has 15 residues. CDR3 bases: TGTGCCATCAGTGAGTCTGGGGGGGCCCAAGAGACCCAGTACTTC. It codes for CAISESGGAQETQYF.

The chain is built from TRBV21-1 and TRBJ2-3; the listed D gene, TRBD1, was not tested against the DNA. TRBV21-1 is a recognized pseudogene. CDR3 size: 17 residues. CDR3 bases: TGTGCCAGCAGCAAGGGGACAGTCGCACCCTTCACAGATACGCAGTATTTT. Its translation is CASSKGTVAPFTDTQYF.

This clonotype was counted a few times. The chain uses TRBV9 and TRBJ2-1; 10 bases agree with TRBD2. This CDR3 is built from 16 residues. Losses at the gene ends were 4 bases for V and 5 bases for J; bases not matched to a gene: 9. Germline CDR1 is SGDLS and CDR2 is YYNGEE. This CDR3 reads CASSTRTSGPNNEQFF. The CDR3 bases are TGTGCCAGCAGCACTCGGACTAGCGGACCTAACAATGAGCAGTTCTTC.

This clonotype was recorded at least ten times. The chain employs TRBV7-2 and TRBJ2-2; D is perhaps TRBD1 or TRBD2 (5 bases each). This CDR3 region has 15 residues. Trimming removed 7 bases from V and 0 bases from J, with 12 bases in between. Germline lookup yields CDR1 SGHTA and CDR2 FQGNSA. This chain's CDR3 is CASTRDVANTGELFF. In DNA form, the CDR3 reads TGTGCCAGCACCAGGGACGTCGCGAACACCGGGGAGCTGTTTTTT.

For the CDR3, the DNA is TGTGCCAGCGGATTGGACAGGGGGGGTGAGCAGTTCTTC. It encodes CASGLDRGGEQFF. The chain recombines TRBV2 with TRBJ2-1, with 10 bases fitting TRBD1. The CDR3 extends over 13 amino acids. J was trimmed by 9 bases and V by 8 bases; bases with no gene match: 7. Germline lookup yields CDR1 SNHLY and CDR2 FYNNEI.

The table lists this clonotype with a few counts. The chain is built from TRBV12-3 or TRBV12-4 and TRBJ2-2; D ambiguous. This CDR3 spans 12 amino acids. V was cut by 3 bases and J by 8 bases, with 7 bases left in between. The CDR3 protein is CASSLGVGELFF. CDR3 nucleotides: TGTGCCAGCAGTTTGGGTGTGGGGGAGCTGTTTTTT.

A few counts support this clonotype. The chain links TRBV19 to TRBJ2-1; TRBD1 might be the D (5 bases). Trimming took 8 bases from V and 13 from J, leaving 12 bases between them. The germline CDR1 and CDR2 sequences are LNHDA and SQIVND (reference sequence). The CDR3 is made up of 10 amino acids. CDR3 in amino acids: CASGRDRQFF. As DNA, the CDR3 is TGTGCCAGTGGCCGCGACAGACAGTTCTTC. Full variable domain (remainder filled in from reference TRBV19 and TRBJ2-1): DGGITQSPKYLFRKEGQNVTLSCEQNLNHDAMYWYRQDPGQGLRLIYYSQIVNDFQKGDIAEGYSVSREKKESFPLTVTSAQKNPTAFYLCASGRDRQFFGPGTRLTVL.

The chain uses TRBV20-1 and TRBJ2-6; no clear D gene. The CDR3 is made up of 15 amino acids. V lost 0 bases to trimming and J lost 1 base, with 7 bases between them. Germline V CDR1 and CDR2: DFQATT, SNEGSKA (reference sequence). CDR3 coding DNA: TGCAGTGCTAGAGATCCGGGTTCTGGGGCCAACGTCCTGACTTTC. Amino acids: CSARDPGSGANVLTF.

The V and J genes are TRBV3-1 and TRBJ2-5; 7 bases align to TRBD1. Trimming took 3 bases from V and 4 from J; bases not matched to a gene: 5. CDR1 and CDR2 from the germline V gene are LGHDT and YNNKEL (reference sequence). CDR3 length: 14 residues. In DNA form, the CDR3 reads TGTGCCAGCAGCCACTTCTACAGGGGAGAGACCCAGTACTTC. Translating it yields CASSHFYRGETQYF.

This clonotype has just a few counts. V and J are TRBV11-2 and TRBJ2-3, with 8 positions matching TRBD2. Germline V gene sequence: CDR1 SGHAT, CDR2 FQNNGV. V was clipped by 5 bases and J by 2 bases; unmatched bases: 6. The CDR3 covers 15 residues. CDR3 amino acids: CASSLSAGVTDTQYF. The DNA for the CDR3 is TGTGCCAGCAGCCTATCAGCGGGGGTCACAGATACGCAGTATTTT.

In this sample, this clonotype turned up a few times. CDR3 nucleotides: TGCGCCAGCAGCCGAGGGACGAGCGCAACTAATGAAAAACTGTTTTTT. Its protein is CASSRGTSATNEKLFF. The V call is TRBV4-3, the J call TRBJ1-4; tentatively, D is TRBD1 (5 bases). CDR3 length: 16 amino acids. Germline loops: CDR1 LGHNA, CDR2 YSLEER. The V end was cut by 4 bases, the J end by 0 bases, with 12 bases between.

The chain recombines TRBV29-1 with TRBJ2-3; 7 bases align to TRBD1. The V and J ends lost 8 bases and 0 bases, in that order; junction bases with no gene match: 5. CDR1 and CDR2 from the germline V gene are SQVTM and ANQGSEA. CDR3 length equals 13 residues. This CDR3 reads CSLLQGSTDTQYF. CDR3 coding DNA: TGCAGCCTCTTACAGGGGAGCACAGATACGCAGTATTTT.

The rearrangement uses TRBV6-1 and TRBJ2-3; D possibly uses TRBD1 or TRBD2 (5 bases each). The V and J ends lost 7 bases and 3 bases respectively, with 20 bases between them. Per germline, CDR1 MNHNS and CDR2 SASEGT. The CDR3 is made up of 16 amino acids. The CDR3 DNA is TGTGCCAGCATGCCGGCCCGGGACCGAGGGACAGATACGCAGTATTTT. As protein: CASMPARDRGTDTQYF.

This clonotype was observed a handful of times. The rearrangement links TRBV20-1 to TRBJ1-6, with 7 bases fitting TRBD1. Per the germline V gene, CDR1 is DFQATT and CDR2 is SNEGSKA (reference sequence). The CDR3 covers 15 residues. The V and J ends lost 4 bases and 0 bases, in that order; junction bases with no gene match: 3. CDR3 in DNA: TGCAGTGCTATGCGGGACAGCTCCTATAATTCACCCCTCCACTTT. Amino acids: CSAMRDSSYNSPLHF.

This chain connects TRBV5-1 to TRBJ1-5; 7 bases are a match to TRBD1. J was trimmed by 6 bases and V by 2 bases; bases with no gene match: 8. The germline V gene encodes CDR1 SGHRS and CDR2 YFSETQ. The CDR3 loop spans 15 amino acids. CDR3: CASSLSTGEGQPQHF. The CDR3 DNA reads as TGCGCCAGCAGCTTAAGCACAGGGGAGGGTCAGCCCCAGCATTTT.